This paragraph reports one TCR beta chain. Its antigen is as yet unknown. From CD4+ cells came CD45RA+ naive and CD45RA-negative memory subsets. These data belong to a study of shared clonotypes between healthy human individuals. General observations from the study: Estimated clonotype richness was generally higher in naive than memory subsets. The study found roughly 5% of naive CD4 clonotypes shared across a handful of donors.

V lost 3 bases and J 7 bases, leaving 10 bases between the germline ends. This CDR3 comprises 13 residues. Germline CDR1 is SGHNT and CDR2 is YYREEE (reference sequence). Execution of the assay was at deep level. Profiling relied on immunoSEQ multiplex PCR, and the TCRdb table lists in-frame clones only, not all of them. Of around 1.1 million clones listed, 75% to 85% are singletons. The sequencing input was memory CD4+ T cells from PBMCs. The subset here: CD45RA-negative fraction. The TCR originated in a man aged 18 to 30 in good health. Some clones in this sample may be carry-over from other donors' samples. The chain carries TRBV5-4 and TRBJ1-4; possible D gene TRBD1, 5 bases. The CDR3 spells CASSWTRSEKLFF. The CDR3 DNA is TGTGCCAGCAGCTGGACACGTAGTGAAAAACTGTTTTTT.